This T cell receptor (beta chain) was found in a study of T cell clonotyping in hematopoietic cell transplantation. Clones were read by immunoSEQ multiplex PCR, and TCRdb kept only the in-frame ones, dropping some. The sample lists just under 5,500 clones, around 27% occurring once. There are a few counts of this clone. Trimming cost V 3 bases and J 7 bases, with 13 bases left between them. Germline V gives CDR1 GTSNPN, CDR2 SVGIG (reference sequence). The CDR3 covers 12 residues. Blood collection times were about day -28 and days 30, 100, 180 posttransplant. The chain joins TRBV30 to TRBJ2-7; D might be TRBD1 (6 bases). This receptor was taken from a male patient aged 35 to 55 who had an allogeneic stem cell transplant from an unrelated donor, so the T cells may come from the graft donor. Some clones in this sample may be carry-over from other donors' samples. The sequencing here drew on peripheral blood mononuclear cells, taken 180 days after allogeneic stem cell transplant. The DNA for the CDR3 is TGTGCCTGGAGCTTACAGGGAAGGGAGCAGTACTTC. Translation: CAWSLQGREQYF.